This T cell receptor beta chain was profiled in a study of blood T cell repertoires in COVID-19. About the study: T cells, B-cell-depleted T cells, or PBMCs supplied cDNA or gDNA.

Germline assignment: CDR1 LNHDA and CDR2 SQIVND (reference sequence). V was pared by 9 bases and J by 6 bases, with 15 bases between. The CDR3 is 13 residues long. As originally analysed: Amplification from reference gene primers served as the basis for estimated nucleated cell counts. Sequencing was performed with immunoSEQ multiplex PCR; in TCRdb, only in-frame clones are kept and a portion is missing. V and J calls and clone size are as listed in that table; D and trimming were resolved from the DNA. The sample consists of 40,000 to 55,000 clones, approximately 80% of them appearing once. The specimen was peripheral blood. The V gene is TRBV19, the J gene TRBJ2-1, with D possibly matching TRBD2 (7 bases). The receptor was derived from a human donor in a cohort sampled during active COVID-19. The CDR3 sequence is CASSSRGGNEQFF. CDR3 nucleotide sequence: TGTGCCAGCAGTTCGAGGGGGGGCAATGAGCAGTTCTTC.